This TCR beta chain was sequenced during a study of cytomegalovirus exposure and HLA in healthy donors. The primer mix had 60 Vbeta and 13 Jbeta primers. Clones were read by immunoSEQ multiplex PCR, and TCRdb kept only the in-frame ones, dropping some. The table includes roughly 200,000 clones, 60% to 85% detected once. V shed 6 bases, J shed 4 bases, and the junction held 12 bases outside the gene matches. This CDR3 is 15 amino acids long. The germline V gene has CDR1 LGHNT and CDR2 FRNRAP. This clone was seen a handful of times. Sequencing was done on a sample of PBMCs. This chain links TRBV12-5 with TRBJ2-7; 7 bases map to TRBD2. The source of this sequence is a male donor in good health and CMV-seronegative. In DNA form, the CDR3 reads TGTGCTAGTGGCCCGTCCCACAGCGGGGTGTACGAGCAGTACTTC. It translates to CASGPSHSGVYEQYF.